Included here is one TCR beta chain sequence, with context. This sample is drawn from a study of blood T cell repertoires in COVID-19. Study summary: T cells, B-cell-depleted T cells, or PBMCs provided the cDNA or gDNA that served as material.

The length of the CDR3 is 15 residues. Trimming removed 5 bases at V and 1 base at J, with 14 bases between. CDR1 is SEHNR, CDR2 FQNEAQ, per germline (reference sequence). Original processing methods: For nucleated cells, counts were estimated from reference gene primer amplification. TCRdb keeps only in-frame clones here, not all; method: immunoSEQ multiplex PCR. The DNA gave D and trimming, while V, J and clone size come from that table. The data show 88,000 or so clones, about four fifths seen once. What was sequenced was peripheral blood. This TCR came from a human donor in a cohort sampled during active COVID-19. This sequence joins TRBV7-9 and TRBJ1-1; possible D gene TRBD1, 5 bases. The DNA for the CDR3 is TGTGCCAGCAGCCCGGGGGACGGAGGGAACACTGAAGCTTTCTTT. It yields the protein CASSPGDGGNTEAFF.